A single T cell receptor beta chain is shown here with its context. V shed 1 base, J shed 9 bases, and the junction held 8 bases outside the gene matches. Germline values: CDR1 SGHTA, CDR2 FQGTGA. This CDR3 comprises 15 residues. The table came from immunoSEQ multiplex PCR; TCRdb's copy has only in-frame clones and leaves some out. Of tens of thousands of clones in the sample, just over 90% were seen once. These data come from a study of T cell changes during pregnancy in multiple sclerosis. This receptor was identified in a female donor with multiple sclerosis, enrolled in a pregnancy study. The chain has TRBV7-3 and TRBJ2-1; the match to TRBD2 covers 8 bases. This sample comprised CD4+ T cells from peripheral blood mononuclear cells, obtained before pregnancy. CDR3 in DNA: TGTGCCAGCAGCTTAAGGATCGCGGGGGGAGGTGAGCAGTTCTTC. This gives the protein CASSLRIAGGGEQFF. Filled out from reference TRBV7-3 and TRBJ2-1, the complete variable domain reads GAGVSQTPSNKVTEKGKYVELRCDPISGHTALYWYRQSLGQGPEFLIYFQGTGAADDSGLPNDRFFAVRPEGSVSTLKIQRTERGDSAVYLCASSLRIAGGGEQFFGPGTRLTVL.